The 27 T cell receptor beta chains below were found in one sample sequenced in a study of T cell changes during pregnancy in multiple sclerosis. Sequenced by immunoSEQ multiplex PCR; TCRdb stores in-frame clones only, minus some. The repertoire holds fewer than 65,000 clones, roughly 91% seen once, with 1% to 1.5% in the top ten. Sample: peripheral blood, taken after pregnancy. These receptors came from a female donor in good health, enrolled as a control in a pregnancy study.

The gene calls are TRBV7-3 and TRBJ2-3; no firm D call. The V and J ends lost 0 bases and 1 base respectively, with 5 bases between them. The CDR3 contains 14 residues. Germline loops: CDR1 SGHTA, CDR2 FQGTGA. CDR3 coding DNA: TGTGCCAGCAGCTTAACCCGAGGCACAGATACGCAGTATTTT. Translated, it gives CASSLTRGTDTQYF. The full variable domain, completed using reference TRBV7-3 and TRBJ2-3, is GAGVSQTPSNKVTEKGKYVELRCDPISGHTALYWYRQSLGQGPEFLIYFQGTGAADDSGLPNDRFFAVRPEGSVSTLKIQRTERGDSAVYLCASSLTRGTDTQYFGPGTRLTVL.

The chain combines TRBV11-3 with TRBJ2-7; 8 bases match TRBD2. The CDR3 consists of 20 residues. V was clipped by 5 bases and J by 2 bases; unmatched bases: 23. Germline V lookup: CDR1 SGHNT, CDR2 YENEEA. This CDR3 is CASSPLDPGTRLTPTYEQYF. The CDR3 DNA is TGTGCCAGCAGCCCCTTGGATCCCGGGACTAGGCTAACACCTACCTACGAGCAGTACTTC.

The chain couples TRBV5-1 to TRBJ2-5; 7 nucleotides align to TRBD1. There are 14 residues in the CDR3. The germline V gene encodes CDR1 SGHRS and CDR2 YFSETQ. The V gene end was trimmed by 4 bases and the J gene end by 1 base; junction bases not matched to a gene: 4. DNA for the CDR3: TGCGCCAGCAGCCTGCGGACAGGCCAAGAGACCCAGTACTTC. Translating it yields CASSLRTGQETQYF.

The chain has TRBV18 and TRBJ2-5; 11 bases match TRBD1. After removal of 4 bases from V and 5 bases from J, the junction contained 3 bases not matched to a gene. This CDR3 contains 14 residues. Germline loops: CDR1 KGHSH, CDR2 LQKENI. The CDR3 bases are TGTGCCAGCTCACTGGGACAGGGGGACGAGACCCAGTACTTC. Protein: CASSLGQGDETQYF.

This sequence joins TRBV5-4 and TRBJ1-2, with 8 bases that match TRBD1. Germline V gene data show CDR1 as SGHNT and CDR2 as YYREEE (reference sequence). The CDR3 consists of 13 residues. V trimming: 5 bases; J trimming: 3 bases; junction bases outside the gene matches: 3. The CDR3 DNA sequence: TGTGCCAGCAGGCGACAGGGGTACTATGGCTACACCTTC. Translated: CASRRQGYYGYTF.

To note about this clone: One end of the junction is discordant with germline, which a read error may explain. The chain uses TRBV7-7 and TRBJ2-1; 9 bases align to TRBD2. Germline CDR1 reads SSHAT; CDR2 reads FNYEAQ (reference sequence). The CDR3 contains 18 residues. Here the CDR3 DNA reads TGTGCTAGCAGCTTTTCCCCTGGCGGGGGGGCCAAATGGGATGAGCAGTTCTTC. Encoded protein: CASSFSPGGGAKWDEQFF.

CDR3 nucleotides: TGCGCCAGCAGCTTGGGGACCGACAGGGTAAACAATGAGCAGTTCTTC. This sequence encodes CASSLGTDRVNNEQFF. The J gene is TRBJ2-1, the V gene TRBV5-1; 7 nucleotides line up with TRBD1. Trimming took 0 bases from V and 5 from J; bases not matched to a gene: 8. Per the germline V gene, CDR1 is SGHRS and CDR2 is YFSETQ. This CDR3 has 16 amino acids.

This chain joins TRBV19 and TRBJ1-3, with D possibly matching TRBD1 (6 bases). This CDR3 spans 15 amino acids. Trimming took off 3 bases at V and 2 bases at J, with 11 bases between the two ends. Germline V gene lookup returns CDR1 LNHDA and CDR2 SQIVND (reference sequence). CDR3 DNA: TGTGCCAGTAGTATCCAGGGGATAGCTGGAAACACCATATATTTT. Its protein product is CASSIQGIAGNTIYF.

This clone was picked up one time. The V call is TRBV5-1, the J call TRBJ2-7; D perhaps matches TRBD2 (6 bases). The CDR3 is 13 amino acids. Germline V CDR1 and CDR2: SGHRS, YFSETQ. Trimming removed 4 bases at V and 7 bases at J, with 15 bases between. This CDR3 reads CASSGQAGGEQYF. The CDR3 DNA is TGCGCCAGCAGCGGGCAGGCTGGGGGGGAGCAGTACTTC.

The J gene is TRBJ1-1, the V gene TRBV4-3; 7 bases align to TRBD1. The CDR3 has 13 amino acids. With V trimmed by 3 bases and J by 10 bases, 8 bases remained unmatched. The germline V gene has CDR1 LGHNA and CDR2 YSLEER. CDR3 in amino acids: CASSQEPGQIAFF. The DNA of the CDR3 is TGCGCCAGCAGCCAGGAACCGGGACAGATAGCTTTCTTT.

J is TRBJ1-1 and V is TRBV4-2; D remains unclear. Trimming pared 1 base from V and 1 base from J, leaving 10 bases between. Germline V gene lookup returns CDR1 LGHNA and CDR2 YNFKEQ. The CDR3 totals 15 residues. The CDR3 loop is CASSQAPTRNTEAFF. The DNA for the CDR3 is TGTGCCAGCAGCCAAGCTCCCACAAGGAACACTGAAGCTTTCTTT.

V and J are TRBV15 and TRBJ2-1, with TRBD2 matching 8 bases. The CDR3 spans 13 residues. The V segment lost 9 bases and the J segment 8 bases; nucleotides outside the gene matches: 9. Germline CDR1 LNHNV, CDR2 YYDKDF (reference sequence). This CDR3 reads CATGTRGAYEQFF. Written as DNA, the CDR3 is TGTGCCACGGGGACTAGGGGGGCCTATGAGCAGTTCTTC.

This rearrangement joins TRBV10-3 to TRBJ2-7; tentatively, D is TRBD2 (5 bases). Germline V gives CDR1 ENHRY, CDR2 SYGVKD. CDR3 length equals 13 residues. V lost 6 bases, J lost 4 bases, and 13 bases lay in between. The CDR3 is CAISAGRGYEQYF. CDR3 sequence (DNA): TGTGCCATCAGCGCCGGCCGGGGTTACGAGCAGTACTTC.

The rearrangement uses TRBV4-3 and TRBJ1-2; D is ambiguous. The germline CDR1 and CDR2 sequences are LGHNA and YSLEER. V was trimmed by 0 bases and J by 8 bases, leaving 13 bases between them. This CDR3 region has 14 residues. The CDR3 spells CASSQELRLGGYTF. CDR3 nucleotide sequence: TGCGCCAGCAGCCAAGAACTCAGGCTTGGGGGCTACACCTTC.

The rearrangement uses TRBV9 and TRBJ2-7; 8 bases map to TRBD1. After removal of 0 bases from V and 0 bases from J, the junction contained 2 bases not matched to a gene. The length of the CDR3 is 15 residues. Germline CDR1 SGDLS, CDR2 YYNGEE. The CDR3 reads CASSVGTGTSYEQYF. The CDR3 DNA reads TGTGCCAGCAGCGTAGGGACAGGGACCTCCTACGAGCAGTACTTC.

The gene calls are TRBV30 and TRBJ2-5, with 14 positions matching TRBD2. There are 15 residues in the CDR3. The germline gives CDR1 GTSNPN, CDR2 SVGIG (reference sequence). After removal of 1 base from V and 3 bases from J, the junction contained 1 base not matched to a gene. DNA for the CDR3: TGTGCCTGGAGTGGGACTAGCGGGGGGAAAGAGACCCAGTACTTC. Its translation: CAWSGTSGGKETQYF.

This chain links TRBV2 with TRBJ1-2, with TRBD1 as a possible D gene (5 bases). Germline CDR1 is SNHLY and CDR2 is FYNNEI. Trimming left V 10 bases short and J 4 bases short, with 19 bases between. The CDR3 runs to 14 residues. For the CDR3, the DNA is TGTGCCATAGACAGAGACCCGGCTGCCTATGGCTACACCTTC. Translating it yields CAIDRDPAAYGYTF.

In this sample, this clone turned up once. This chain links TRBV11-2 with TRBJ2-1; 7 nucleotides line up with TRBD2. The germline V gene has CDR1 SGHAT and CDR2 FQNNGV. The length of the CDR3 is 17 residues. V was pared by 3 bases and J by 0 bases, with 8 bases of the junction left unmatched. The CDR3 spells CASSFRPGGSSYNEQFF. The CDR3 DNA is TGTGCCAGCAGCTTTAGGCCCGGGGGGAGCTCCTACAATGAGCAGTTCTTC. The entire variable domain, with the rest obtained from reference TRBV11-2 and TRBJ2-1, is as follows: EAGVAQSPRYKIIEKRQSVAFWCNPISGHATLYWYQQILGQGPKLLIQFQNNGVVDDSQLPKDRFSAERLKGVDSTLKIQPAKLEDSAVYLCASSFRPGGSSYNEQFFGPGTRLTVL.

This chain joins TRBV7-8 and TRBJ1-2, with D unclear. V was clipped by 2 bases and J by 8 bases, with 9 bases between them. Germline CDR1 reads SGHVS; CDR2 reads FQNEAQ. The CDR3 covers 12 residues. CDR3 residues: CASSLIGEGYTF. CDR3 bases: TGTGCCAGCAGCTTAATCGGGGAAGGCTACACCTTC. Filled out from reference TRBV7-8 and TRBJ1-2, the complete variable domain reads GAGVSQSPRYKVAKRGQDVALRCDPISGHVSLFWYQQALGQGPEFLTYFQNEAQLDKSGLPSDRFFAERPEGSVSTLKIQRTQQEDSAVYLCASSLIGEGYTFGSGTRLTVV.

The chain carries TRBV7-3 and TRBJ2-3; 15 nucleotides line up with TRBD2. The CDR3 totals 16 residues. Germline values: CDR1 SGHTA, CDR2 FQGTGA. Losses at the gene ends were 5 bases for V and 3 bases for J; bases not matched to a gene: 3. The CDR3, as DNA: TGTGCCAGCAGCCAGGGACTAGCGGGGGGAACAGATACGCAGTATTTT. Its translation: CASSQGLAGGTDTQYF.

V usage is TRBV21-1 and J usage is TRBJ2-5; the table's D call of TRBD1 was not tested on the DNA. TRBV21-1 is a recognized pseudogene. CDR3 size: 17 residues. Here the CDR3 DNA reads TGTGCCAGCAGCAAAGCGCCAAAGACAGGGGTGATAGAGACCCAGTACTTC. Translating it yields CASSKAPKTGVIETQYF.

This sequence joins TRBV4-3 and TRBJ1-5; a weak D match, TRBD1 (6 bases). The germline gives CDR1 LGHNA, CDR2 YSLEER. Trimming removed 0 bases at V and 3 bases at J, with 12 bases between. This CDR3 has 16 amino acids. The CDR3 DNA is TGCGCCAGCAGCCAAGATGCAGGGGCCCTCAATCAGCCCCAGCATTTT. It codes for CASSQDAGALNQPQHF.

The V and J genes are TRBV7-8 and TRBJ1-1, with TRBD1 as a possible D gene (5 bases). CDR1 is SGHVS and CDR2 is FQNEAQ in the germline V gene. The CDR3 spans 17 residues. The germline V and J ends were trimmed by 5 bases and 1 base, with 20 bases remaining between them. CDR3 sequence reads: CASSLRWAGLSNTEAFF. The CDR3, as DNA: TGTGCCAGCAGCCTTAGGTGGGCAGGGTTGTCGAACACTGAAGCTTTCTTT.

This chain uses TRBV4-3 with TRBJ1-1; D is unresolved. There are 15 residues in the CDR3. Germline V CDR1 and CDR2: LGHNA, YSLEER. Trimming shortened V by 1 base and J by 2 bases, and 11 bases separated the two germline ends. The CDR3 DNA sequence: TGCGCCAGCAGCCAAGCCCCAGTAACCAACACTGAAGCTTTCTTT. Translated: CASSQAPVTNTEAFF.

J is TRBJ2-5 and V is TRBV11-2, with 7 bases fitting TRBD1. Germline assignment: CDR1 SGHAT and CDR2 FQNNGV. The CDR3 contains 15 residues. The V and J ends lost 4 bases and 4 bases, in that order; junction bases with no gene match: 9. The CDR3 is CASSSRYRGLETQYF. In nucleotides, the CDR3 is TGTGCCAGCAGCTCAAGGTACAGGGGTCTAGAGACCCAGTACTTC.

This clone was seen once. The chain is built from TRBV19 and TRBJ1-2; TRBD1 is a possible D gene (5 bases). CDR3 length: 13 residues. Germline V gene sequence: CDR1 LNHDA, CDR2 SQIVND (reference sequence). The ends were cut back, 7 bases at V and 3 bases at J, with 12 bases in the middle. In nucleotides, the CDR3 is TGTGCCAGTAATAGCAGGGCCGACTATGGCTACACCTTC. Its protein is CASNSRADYGYTF.

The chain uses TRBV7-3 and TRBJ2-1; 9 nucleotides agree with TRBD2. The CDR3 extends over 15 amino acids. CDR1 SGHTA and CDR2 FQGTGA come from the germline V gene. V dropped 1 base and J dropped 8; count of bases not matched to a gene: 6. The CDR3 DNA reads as TGTGCCAGCAGCTTAATGGCGGGGGGGCCCGATGAGCAGTTCTTC. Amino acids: CASSLMAGGPDEQFF.